This T cell receptor beta chain is from a study of T cell responses to AZD1222 COVID-19 vaccine. Study as a whole: Second-dose timings of about 4 or about 12 weeks were pooled.

Libraries were prepared by immunoSEQ multiplex PCR; TCRdb keeps only in-frame clonotypes and omits some of them. The sample has about 140,000 clones, 80% to 95% seen once. Findings and caveats of the study: Increases in Spike-specific TCR breadth and depth were seen after two AZD1222 doses.

This CDR3 is built from 14 residues. The V and J ends lost 7 bases and 4 bases respectively, with 16 bases between them. Per germline, CDR1 SNHLY and CDR2 FYNNEI. Of note for this clone: The antigen is not known.

This TCR was sampled from an adult in good health. This chain links TRBV2 with TRBJ1-2; maybe TRBD1 (6 bases). The source was peripheral blood, collected on day 0 of AZD1222 vaccination. The CDR3 is CASTLARTAYGYTF. In DNA form, the CDR3 reads TGTGCCAGCACCCTAGCCCGGACAGCCTATGGCTACACCTTC. Using reference TRBV2 and TRBJ1-2 for the parts outside the CDR3, the full variable domain is EPEVTQTPSHQVTQMGQEVILRCVPISNHLYFYWYRQILGQKVEFLVSFYNNEISEKSEIFDDQFSVERPDGSNFTLKIRSTKLEDSAMYFCASTLARTAYGYTFGSGTRLTVV.